Described below is a single TCR beta chain sequence and its context. CDR3 size: 16 residues. V was pared by 6 bases and J by 2 bases, with 10 bases of the junction left unmatched. In germline, CDR1 is MDHEN, CDR2 SYDVKM. The sample is drawn from a study of T cell responses to AZD1222 COVID-19 vaccine. TCRdb's table, derived via immunoSEQ multiplex PCR, lists solely in-frame clones and lacks some. The sample yields roughly 85,000 clones, about 86% seen once. The rearrangement joins TRBV28 to TRBJ2-1, with 7 bases identical to TRBD1. This sample comprised peripheral blood, obtained on day 0 of AZD1222 vaccination. The source of this sequence is an adult in good health. The CDR3 nucleotides read TGTGCCAGCAGCACTCCGACAGGGCCACCCTACAATGAGCAGTTCTTC. Its translation: CASSTPTGPPYNEQFF.